The sequence of this T cell receptor beta chain was determined in a study of technical replicates of blood from several donors. Trimming removed 3 bases at V and 6 bases at J, with 23 bases between. Germline lookup yields CDR1 SGHTA and CDR2 FQGNSA. The CDR3 contains 18 residues. The assay was immunoSEQ multiplex PCR, and TCRdb's table has in-frame clones only and misses some. The sample lists 75,000 to 90,000 clones; around nine tenths were seen once. The TCR was taken from a human donor in good health. The rearrangement links TRBV7-2 to TRBJ2-2; D is perhaps TRBD2 (6 bases). The sample was T cells isolated from PBMCs. CDR3: CASSFMFVGLHQAGELFF. CDR3 coding DNA: TGTGCCAGCAGCTTCATGTTCGTGGGACTCCACCAGGCCGGGGAGCTGTTTTTT.